This T cell receptor (beta chain) was sequenced for a study of blood T cell repertoires in COVID-19. This clone was counted a single time. V was clipped by 10 bases and J by 1 base, with 25 bases between them. Germline V gene data show CDR1 as LGHDT and CDR2 as YNNKEL (reference sequence). This CDR3 contains 17 residues. Clones were read by immunoSEQ multiplex PCR, and TCRdb kept only the in-frame ones, dropping some. The sample includes 150,000 or so clones, around 82% of them seen just once. J is TRBJ1-1 and V is TRBV3-1 (or the pseudogene TRBV3-2); D is ambiguous. The sequencing input was peripheral blood. The source of this sequence is a man in his late teens or twenties with active or convalescent COVID-19. The chain's CDR3 is CANPTTGGRDRNTEAFF. In DNA, the CDR3 is TGTGCCAACCCGACCACTGGAGGACGAGACCGGAACACTGAAGCTTTCTTT.